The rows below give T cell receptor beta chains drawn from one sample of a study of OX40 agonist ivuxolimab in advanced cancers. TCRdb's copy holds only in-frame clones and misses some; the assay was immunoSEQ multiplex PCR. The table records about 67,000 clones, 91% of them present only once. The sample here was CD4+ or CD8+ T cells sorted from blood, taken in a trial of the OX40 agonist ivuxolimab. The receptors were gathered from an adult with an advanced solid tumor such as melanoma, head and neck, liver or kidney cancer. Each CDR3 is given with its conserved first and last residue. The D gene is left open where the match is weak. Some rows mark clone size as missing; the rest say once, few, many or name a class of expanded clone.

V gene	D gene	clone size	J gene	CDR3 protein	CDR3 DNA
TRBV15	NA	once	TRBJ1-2	CATSRDLPGVYGYTF	TGTGCCACCAGCAGAGATCTACCAGGGGTCTATGGCTACACCTTC
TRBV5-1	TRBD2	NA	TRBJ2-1	CASSLGTSGSISYNEQFF	TGCGCCAGCAGCTTAGGGACTAGCGGGAGCATCTCCTACAATGAGCAGTTCTTC
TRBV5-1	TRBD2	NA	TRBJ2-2	CASSFGTSGTNTGELFF	TGCGCCAGCAGCTTCGGGACTAGCGGGACAAACACCGGGGAGCTGTTTTTT
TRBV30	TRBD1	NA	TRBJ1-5	CAWMNGGTGNQPQHF	TGTGCCTGGATGAACGGTGGGACAGGGAATCAGCCCCAGCATTTT
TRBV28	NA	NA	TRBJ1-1	CASSLYGPAGTEAFF	TGTGCCAGCAGTTTATACGGGCCGGCGGGCACTGAAGCTTTCTTT
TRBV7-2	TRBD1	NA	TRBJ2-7	CASSFGAGGFYEQYF	TGTGCCAGCAGCTTTGGGGCAGGGGGCTTCTACGAGCAGTACTTC
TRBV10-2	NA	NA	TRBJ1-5	CASSESGRNQPQHF	TGCGCCAGCAGTGAATCGGGTCGCAATCAGCCCCAGCATTTT
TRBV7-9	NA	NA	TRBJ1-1	CASSFLGRGGFF	TGTGCCAGCAGTTTCCTCGGACGCGGGGGTTTCTTT
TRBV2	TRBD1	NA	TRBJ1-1	CASLIGQGALNTEAFF	TGTGCCAGCCTTATAGGACAGGGGGCTCTCAACACTGAAGCTTTCTTT
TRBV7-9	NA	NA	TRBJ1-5	CASSRWDNSIGQPQHF	TGTGCCAGCAGTCGGTGGGACAACAGTATCGGTCAGCCCCAGCATTTT
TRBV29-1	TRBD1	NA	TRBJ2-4	CSVAPGGVTNIQYF	TGCAGCGTTGCTCCAGGGGGAGTTACGAACATTCAGTACTTC
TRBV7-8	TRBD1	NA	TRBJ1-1	CASSQGQQAFF	TGTGCCAGCAGCCAGGGACAGCAAGCTTTCTTT
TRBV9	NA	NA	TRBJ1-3	CASGSGNTIYF	TGTGCCAGTGGGTCTGGAAACACCATATATTTT
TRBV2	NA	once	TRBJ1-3	CASTKGGGNTIYF	TGTGCCAGCACCAAAGGGGGTGGAAACACCATATATTTT
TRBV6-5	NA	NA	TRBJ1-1	CASSAGATEAFF	TGTGCCAGCAGTGCCGGGGCCACTGAAGCTTTCTTT
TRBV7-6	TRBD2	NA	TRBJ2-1	CASSRGLAGAPRDNEQFF	TGTGCCAGCAGCCGAGGACTAGCGGGAGCCCCCAGAGACAATGAGCAGTTCTTC
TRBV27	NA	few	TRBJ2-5	CASRPRFSGETQYF	TGTGCCAGCAGACCCCGATTTTCTGGAGAGACCCAGTACTTC